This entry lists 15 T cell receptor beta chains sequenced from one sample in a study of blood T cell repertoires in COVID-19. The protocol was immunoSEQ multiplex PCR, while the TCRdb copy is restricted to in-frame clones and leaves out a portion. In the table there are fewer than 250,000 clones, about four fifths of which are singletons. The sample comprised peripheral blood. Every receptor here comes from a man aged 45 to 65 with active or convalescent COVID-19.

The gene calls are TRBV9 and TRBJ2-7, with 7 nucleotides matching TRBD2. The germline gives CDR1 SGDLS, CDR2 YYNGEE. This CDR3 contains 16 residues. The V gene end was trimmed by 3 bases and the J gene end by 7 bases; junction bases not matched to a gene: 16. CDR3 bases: TGTGCCAGCAGCGCCCGTGGGCGCGGGAGTTTGGGGGAGCAGTACTTC. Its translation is CASSARGRGSLGEQYF.

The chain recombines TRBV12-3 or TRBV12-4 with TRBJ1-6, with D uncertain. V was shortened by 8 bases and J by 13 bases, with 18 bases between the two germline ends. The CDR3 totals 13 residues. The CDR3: CASAIGSPGPLHF. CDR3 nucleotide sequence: TGTGCCAGCGCTATAGGTTCCCCGGGGCCCCTCCACTTT.

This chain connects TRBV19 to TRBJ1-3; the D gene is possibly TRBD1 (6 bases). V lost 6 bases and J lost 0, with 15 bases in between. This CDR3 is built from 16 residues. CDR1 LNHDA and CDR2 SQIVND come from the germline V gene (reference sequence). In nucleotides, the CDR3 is TGTGCCAGTAGCTGGACAGTAGATCTCTCTGGAAACACCATATATTTT. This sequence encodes CASSWTVDLSGNTIYF.

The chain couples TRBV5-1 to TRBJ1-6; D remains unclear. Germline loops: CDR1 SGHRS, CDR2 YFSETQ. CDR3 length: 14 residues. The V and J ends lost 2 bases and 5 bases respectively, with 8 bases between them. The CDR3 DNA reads TGCGCCAGCAGCTTAGACTGGGATAATTCACCCCTCCACTTT. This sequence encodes CASSLDWDNSPLHF.

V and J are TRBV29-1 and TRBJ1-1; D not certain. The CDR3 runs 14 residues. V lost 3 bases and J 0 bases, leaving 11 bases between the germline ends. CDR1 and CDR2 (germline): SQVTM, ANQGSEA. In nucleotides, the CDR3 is TGCAGCGTTGAGACGGGGAAGGTGAACACTGAAGCTTTCTTT. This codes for CSVETGKVNTEAFF.

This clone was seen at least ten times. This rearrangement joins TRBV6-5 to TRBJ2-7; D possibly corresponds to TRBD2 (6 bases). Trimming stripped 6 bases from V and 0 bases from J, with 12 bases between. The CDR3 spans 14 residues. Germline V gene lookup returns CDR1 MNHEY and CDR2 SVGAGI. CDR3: CASSQDGGSYEQYF. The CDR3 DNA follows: TGTGCCAGCAGCCAGGACGGGGGCTCCTACGAGCAGTACTTC.

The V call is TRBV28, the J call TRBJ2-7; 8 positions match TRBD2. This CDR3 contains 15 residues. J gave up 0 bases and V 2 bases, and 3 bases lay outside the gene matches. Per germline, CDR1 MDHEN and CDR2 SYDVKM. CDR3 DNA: TGTGCCAGCAGTTTAAGCGGGAGTCTCTCCTACGAGCAGTACTTC. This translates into CASSLSGSLSYEQYF.

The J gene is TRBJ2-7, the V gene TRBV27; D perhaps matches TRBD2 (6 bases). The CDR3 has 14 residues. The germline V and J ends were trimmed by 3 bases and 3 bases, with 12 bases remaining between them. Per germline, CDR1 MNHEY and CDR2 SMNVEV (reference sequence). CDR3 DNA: TGTGCCAGCAGTTTTGGGGGGTCGGACTACGAGCAGTACTTC. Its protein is CASSFGGSDYEQYF.

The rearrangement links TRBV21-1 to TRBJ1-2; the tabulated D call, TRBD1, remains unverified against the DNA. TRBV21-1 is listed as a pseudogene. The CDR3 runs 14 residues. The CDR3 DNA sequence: TGTGCCAGCAGCAAATCATCAGGGGGCTATGGCTACACCTTC. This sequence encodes CASSKSSGGYGYTF.

This CDR3 reads CASSLYPGDHNEQFF. The DNA for the CDR3 is TGTGCCAGCTCACTATACCCGGGGGACCACAATGAGCAGTTCTTC. The chain recombines TRBV18 with TRBJ2-1; perhaps TRBD2 as D (6 bases). Germline CDR1 and CDR2: KGHSH and LQKENI. The CDR3 consists of 15 residues. The ends were cut back, 4 bases at V and 5 bases at J, with 15 bases in the middle.

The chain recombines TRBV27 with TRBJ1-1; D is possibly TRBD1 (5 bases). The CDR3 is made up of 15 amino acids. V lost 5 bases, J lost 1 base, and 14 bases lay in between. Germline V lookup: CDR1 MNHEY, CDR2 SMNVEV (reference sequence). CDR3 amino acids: CASSRAEGPNTEAFF. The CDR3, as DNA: TGTGCCAGCAGTCGAGCGGAGGGGCCGAACACTGAAGCTTTCTTT.

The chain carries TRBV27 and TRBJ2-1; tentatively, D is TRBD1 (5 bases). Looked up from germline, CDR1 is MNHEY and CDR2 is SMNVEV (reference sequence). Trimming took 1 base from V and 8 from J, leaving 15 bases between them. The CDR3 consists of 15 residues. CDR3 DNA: TGTGCCAGCAGTTTATTGTCGACAAGGGGCGATGAGCAGTTCTTC. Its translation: CASSLLSTRGDEQFF.

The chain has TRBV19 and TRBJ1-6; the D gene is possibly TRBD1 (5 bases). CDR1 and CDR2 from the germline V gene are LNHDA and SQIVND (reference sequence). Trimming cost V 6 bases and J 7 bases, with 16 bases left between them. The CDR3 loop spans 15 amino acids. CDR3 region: CASRPPGTGNSPLHF. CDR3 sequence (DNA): TGTGCCAGTAGGCCCCCCGGGACTGGGAATTCACCCCTCCACTTT.

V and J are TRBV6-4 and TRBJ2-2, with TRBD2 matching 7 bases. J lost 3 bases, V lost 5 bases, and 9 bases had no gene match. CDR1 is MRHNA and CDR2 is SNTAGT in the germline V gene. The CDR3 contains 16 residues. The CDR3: CASSRTPGRDTGELFF. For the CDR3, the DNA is TGTGCCAGCAGTCGGACCCCGGGGAGGGACACCGGGGAGCTGTTTTTT.

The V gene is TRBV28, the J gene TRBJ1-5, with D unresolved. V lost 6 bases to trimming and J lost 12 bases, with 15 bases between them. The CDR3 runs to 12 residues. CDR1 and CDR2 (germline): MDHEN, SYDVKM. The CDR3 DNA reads TGTGCCAGCAGCCTCTTGTCTAGCCTCCAGCATTTT. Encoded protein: CASSLLSSLQHF.